This paragraph covers one TCR beta chain sequence. The antigen is undetermined. J lost 4 bases, V lost 5 bases, and 10 bases had no gene match. The CDR3 is made up of 15 amino acids. Germline CDR1 MNHEY, CDR2 SMNVEV (reference sequence). These data belong to a study of glioma-infiltrating T cells after dendritic cell vaccination. The study, taken as a whole, reports: Patients with more pretreatment TILs had longer time to progression and survival.

The primer mix had 60 V beta and 13 J beta primers. Assay: immunoSEQ multiplex PCR; the TCRdb copy retains only in-frame clones and omits some. The table has some 70,000 clones, 81% seen once. This receptor was taken from a human donor with glioblastoma. The chain uses TRBV27 and TRBJ2-7; 8 bases line up with TRBD1. The material sequenced was blood, taken before dendritic cell vaccination. The CDR3 DNA follows: TGTGCCAGCAGTCTCGGCGGACAGGGCTCGTACGAGCAGTACTTC. Translating gives CASSLGGQGSYEQYF.